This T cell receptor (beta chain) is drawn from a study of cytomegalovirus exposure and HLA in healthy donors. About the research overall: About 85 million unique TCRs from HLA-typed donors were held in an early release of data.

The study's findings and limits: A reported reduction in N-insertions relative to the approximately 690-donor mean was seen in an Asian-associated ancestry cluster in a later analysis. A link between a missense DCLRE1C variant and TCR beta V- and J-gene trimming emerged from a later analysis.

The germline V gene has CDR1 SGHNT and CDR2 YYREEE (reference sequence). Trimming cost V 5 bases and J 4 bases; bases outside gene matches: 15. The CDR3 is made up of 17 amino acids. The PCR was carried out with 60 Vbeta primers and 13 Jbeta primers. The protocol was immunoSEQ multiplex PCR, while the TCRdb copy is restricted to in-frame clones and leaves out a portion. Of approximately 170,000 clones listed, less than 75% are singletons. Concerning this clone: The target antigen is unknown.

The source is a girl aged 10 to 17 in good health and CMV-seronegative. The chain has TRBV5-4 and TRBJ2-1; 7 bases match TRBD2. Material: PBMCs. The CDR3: CASSPARQRGTYNEQFF. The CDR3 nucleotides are TGTGCCAGCAGTCCAGCCCGTCAGCGGGGAACGTACAATGAGCAGTTCTTC.